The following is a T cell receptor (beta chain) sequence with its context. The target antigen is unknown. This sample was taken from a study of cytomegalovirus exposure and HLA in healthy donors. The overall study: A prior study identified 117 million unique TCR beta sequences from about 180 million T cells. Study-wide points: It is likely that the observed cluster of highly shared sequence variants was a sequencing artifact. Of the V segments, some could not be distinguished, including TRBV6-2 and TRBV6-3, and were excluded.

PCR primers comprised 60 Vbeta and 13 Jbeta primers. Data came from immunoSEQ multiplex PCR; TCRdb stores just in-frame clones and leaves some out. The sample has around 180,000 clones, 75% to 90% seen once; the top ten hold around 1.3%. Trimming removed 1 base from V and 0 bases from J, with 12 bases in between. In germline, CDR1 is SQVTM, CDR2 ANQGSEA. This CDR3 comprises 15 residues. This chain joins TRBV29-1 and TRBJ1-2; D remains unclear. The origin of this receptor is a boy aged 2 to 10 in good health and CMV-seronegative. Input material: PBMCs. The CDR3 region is CSVEVRDYTNYGYTF. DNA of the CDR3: TGCAGCGTTGAAGTCCGAGACTACACTAACTATGGCTACACCTTC.